Many counts were recorded for the clone carrying this T cell receptor beta chain. The sample comes from a study of blood T cells in healthy people across ages. V gave up 0 bases and J gave up 5 bases; unmatched junction bases: 10. Germline lookup yields CDR1 DFQATT and CDR2 SNEGSKA (reference sequence). The CDR3 contains 16 residues. Individuals who donated were healthy Caucasians from Russia aged roughly 6 to 100. The extraction recovered at least 5.5 micrograms of total RNA per sample. A second PCR of roughly 7 to 11 cycles used a sample-barcoded 5' primer and a J-beta primer mix. The template-switch adaptor, which had 12 random nucleotides, put a tag on each cDNA molecule. One entry per CDR3 protein, called by TCRdb with MiXCR from the 5' RACE reads. The data contain about 720,000 distinct CDR3 sequences, 22% of them singletons.

This receptor was taken from a man between 65 and 80 years old in good health. This chain links TRBV20-1 with TRBJ2-3; 8 positions match TRBD2. Sequencing was carried out using blood. The CDR3 loop is CSARDWLAGSLDTQYF. For the CDR3, the DNA is TGCAGTGCTAGAGATTGGCTAGCGGGTTCGTTAGATACGCAGTATTTT.